This T cell receptor beta chain was recorded in a study of OX40 agonist ivuxolimab in advanced cancers. Here immunoSEQ multiplex PCR was the method, and the copy in TCRdb shows in-frame clones only, minus some. Counted here are fewer than 95,000 clones, about 80% occurring once; the ten biggest clones make up approximately 7%. The V and J ends lost 5 bases and 0 bases respectively, with 7 bases between them. The CDR3 runs to 13 residues. Germline V gene data show CDR1 as SQVTM and CDR2 as ANQGSEA. The chain has TRBV29-1 and TRBJ2-2; D remains ambiguous. Sequencing was performed on CD4+ or CD8+ T cells sorted from blood, taken in a trial of the OX40 agonist ivuxolimab. The sequence was obtained from an adult with an advanced solid tumor such as melanoma, head and neck, liver or kidney cancer. The CDR3 nucleotides read TGCAGCGTTCTGGGTGCGAACACCGGGGAGCTGTTTTTT. Translating gives CSVLGANTGELFF.